A selection of T cell receptor beta chains follows, all from one sample in a study of blood T cell repertoires in COVID-19. The protocol was immunoSEQ multiplex PCR, while the TCRdb copy is restricted to in-frame clones and leaves out a portion. The sample has approximately 250,000 clones, approximately 89% seen once. Material for sequencing was peripheral blood. Receptor source: a woman in her 70s with COVID-19, enrolled during active disease. Both conserved end residues are part of each CDR3. Each record gives: CDR3 length, V gene, D gene, J gene, clone size, CDR3 DNA, CDR3 protein. A D gene is named only where the DNA matches it firmly. The listing skips clone size in some rows; elsewhere it reads once, few, many or a size class.

15	TRBV5-1	-	TRBJ2-5	-	TGCGCCAGCAGCTTGGATTCAGGGGTGGGGGAGACCCAGTACTTC	CASSLDSGVGETQYF
18	TRBV18	-	TRBJ1-2	-	TGTGCCAGCTCACCACGAGCGACCGAAGGGGCGAAGAACTATGGCTACACCTTC	CASSPRATEGAKNYGYTF
13	TRBV3-1/TRBV3-2	-	TRBJ2-2	-	TGTGCCAGCAGCCATGGGCAAACCGGGGAGCTGTTTTTT	CASSHGQTGELFF
14	TRBV19	-	TRBJ2-7	-	TGTGCCAGTAGCCGGCAAGCGGGCCTCTACGAGCAGTACTTC	CASSRQAGLYEQYF
14	TRBV29-1	TRBD1	TRBJ2-1	-	TGCAGCGCCGAACCGGGACAGGGCGGCGATGAGCAGTTCTTC	CSAEPGQGGDEQFF
15	TRBV15	TRBD1	TRBJ1-1	-	TGTGCCACCACTCGGGACAGGGGCACAAAATCTGAAGCTTTCTTT	CATTRDRGTKSEAFF
13	TRBV5-4	TRBD1	TRBJ1-2	-	TGTGCCAGCAGCTTAGGGACAGGGTCTGGCTACACCTTC	CASSLGTGSGYTF
13	TRBV6-2/TRBV6-3	-	TRBJ1-2	few	TGTGCCAGCAGTTCACCCCAGGGCTATGGCTACACCTTC	CASSSPQGYGYTF
17	TRBV4-2	-	TRBJ2-1	-	TGTGCCAGCAGCCAAGTCTTAACGGGTAGCGGTAACAATGAGCAGTTCTTC	CASSQVLTGSGNNEQFF
11	TRBV5-8	-	TRBJ1-1	once	TGTGCCAGCAGCTTCCGAGTTGAAGCTTTCTTT	CASSFRVEAFF
13	TRBV29-1	-	TRBJ1-2	-	TGCAGCGTTGTGAAGCGAACGGACTATGGCTACACCTTC	CSVVKRTDYGYTF